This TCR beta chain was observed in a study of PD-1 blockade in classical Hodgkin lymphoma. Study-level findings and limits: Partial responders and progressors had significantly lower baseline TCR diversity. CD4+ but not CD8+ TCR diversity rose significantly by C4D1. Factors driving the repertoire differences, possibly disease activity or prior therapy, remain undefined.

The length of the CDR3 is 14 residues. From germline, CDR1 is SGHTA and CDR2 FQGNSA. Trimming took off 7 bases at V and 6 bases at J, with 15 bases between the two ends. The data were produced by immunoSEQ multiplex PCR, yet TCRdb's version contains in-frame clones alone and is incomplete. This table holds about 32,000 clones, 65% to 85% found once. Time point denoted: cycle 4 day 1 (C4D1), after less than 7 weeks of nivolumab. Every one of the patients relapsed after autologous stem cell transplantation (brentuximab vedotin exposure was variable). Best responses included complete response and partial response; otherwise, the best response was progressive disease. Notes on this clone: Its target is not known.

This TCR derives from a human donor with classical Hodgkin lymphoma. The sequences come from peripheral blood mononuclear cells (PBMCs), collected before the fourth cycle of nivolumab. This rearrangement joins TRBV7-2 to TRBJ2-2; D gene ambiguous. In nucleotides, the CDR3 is TGTGCCAGCAACCCTTTCGCTCGGGCCGGGGAGCTGTTTTTT. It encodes CASNPFARAGELFF.